The 28 T cell receptor beta chains given below trace back to one sample, sequenced in a study of OX40 agonist ivuxolimab in advanced cancers. Here immunoSEQ multiplex PCR was the method, and the copy in TCRdb shows in-frame clones only, minus some. This sample has some 35,000 clones, with approximately 80% found just once. This specimen was CD4+ or CD8+ T cells sorted from blood, taken in a trial of the OX40 agonist ivuxolimab. All receptors come from an adult with an advanced solid tumor such as melanoma, head and neck, liver or kidney cancer.

The chain employs TRBV7-2 and TRBJ2-3; TRBD2 agrees at 7 bases. In germline, CDR1 is SGHTA, CDR2 FQGNSA. V dropped 4 bases and J dropped 0; count of bases not matched to a gene: 7. The CDR3 loop spans 16 amino acids. Written as DNA, the CDR3 is TGTGCCAGCAGCTCCTCTCTAGCGGTTAGCACAGATACGCAGTATTTT. It yields the protein CASSSSLAVSTDTQYF.

This rearrangement joins TRBV27 to TRBJ2-6; possible D gene TRBD2, 6 bases. With 4 bases removed from V and 1 base from J, the gap between germline ends came to 14 bases. Germline-derived CDR1 and CDR2 are MNHEY and SMNVEV (reference sequence). The length of the CDR3 is 17 residues. The CDR3 reads CASSSPGLSSGANVLTF. The CDR3 region has the DNA TGTGCCAGCAGTTCGCCGGGACTGTCTTCTGGGGCCAACGTCCTGACTTTC.

The rearrangement uses TRBV19 and TRBJ2-5; 9 bases map to TRBD2. Trimming removed 3 bases from V and 7 bases from J; junction bases left unmatched: 3. The CDR3 sequence is 13 residues long. The germline CDR1 and CDR2 sequences are LNHDA and SQIVND (reference sequence). Written as DNA, the CDR3 is TGTGCCAGTAGTATGGGGACTAGCAGGACCCAGTACTTC. The encoded protein is CASSMGTSRTQYF.

The gene calls are TRBV5-4 and TRBJ2-1; a weak D match, TRBD1 (8 bases). Looked up from germline, CDR1 is SGHNT and CDR2 is YYREEE (reference sequence). CDR3 length: 15 amino acids. V was cut by 3 bases and J by 1 base, with 11 bases left in between. The CDR3 sequence is CASSYRGGSYNEQFF. DNA for the CDR3: TGTGCCAGCAGCTACAGGGGGGGATCCTACAATGAGCAGTTCTTC.

The rearrangement joins TRBV10-1 to TRBJ2-7, with 14 bases matching TRBD2. This CDR3 has 15 residues. Germline CDR1 is WNHNN and CDR2 is SYGVQD (reference sequence). Trimming took 4 bases from V and 3 from J; bases not matched to a gene: 2. Here the CDR3 reads CASSGGTSGGYEQYF. CDR3 bases: TGCGCCAGCAGTGGGGGGACTAGCGGGGGCTACGAGCAGTACTTC.

This chain links TRBV6-1 with TRBJ2-7, with 10 bases identical to TRBD2. Looked up from germline, CDR1 is MNHNS and CDR2 is SASEGT. This CDR3 is built from 17 residues. The trim removed 0 bases at V and 4 bases at J, leaving 9 bases unmatched. The CDR3 is CASSEAGSGGARYEQYF. The CDR3 bases are TGTGCCAGCAGTGAAGCGGGGAGCGGGGGGGCCAGGTACGAGCAGTACTTC.

The chain combines TRBV27 with TRBJ2-7; TRBD1 is a possible D gene (6 bases). Germline V gene sequence: CDR1 MNHEY, CDR2 SMNVEV (reference sequence). This CDR3 is built from 15 residues. Trimming left V 5 bases short and J 1 base short, with 15 bases between. In DNA form, the CDR3 reads TGTGCCAGCAGTCCACAACAGGGTTTGTCCTACGAGCAGTACTTC. Translating gives CASSPQQGLSYEQYF.

The gene calls are TRBV5-6 and TRBJ2-5; 8 bases fit TRBD1. The CDR3 runs 14 residues. Unmatched junction bases numbered 6, after V lost 4 bases and J lost 4 bases. The germline V gene encodes CDR1 SGHDT and CDR2 YYEEEE. DNA for the CDR3: TGTGCCAGCAGCATGGGACAGGAGCGAGAGACCCAGTACTTC. This encodes CASSMGQERETQYF.

The chain has TRBV19 and TRBJ2-7; D might be TRBD1 (6 bases). The CDR3 length is 13 residues. V was shortened by 5 bases and J by 7 bases, with 15 bases between the two germline ends. CDR1 and CDR2 from the germline V gene are LNHDA and SQIVND (reference sequence). CDR3 nucleotide sequence: TGTGCCAGTAGTCCGGGGACATGGTTGGAGCAGTACTTC. It codes for CASSPGTWLEQYF.

This clone showed up just a few times. The rearrangement links TRBV7-9 to TRBJ2-7; 7 nucleotides match TRBD1. The CDR3 totals 14 residues. CDR1 and CDR2 from the germline V gene are SEHNR and FQNEAQ (reference sequence). The junction had 4 bases not matched to a gene; V was cut back by 5 bases and J by 0 bases. The CDR3 loop is CASSQGQHSYEQYF. The CDR3 DNA reads as TGTGCCAGCAGCCAGGGACAGCACTCCTACGAGCAGTACTTC.

The chain employs TRBV18 and TRBJ1-2; tentative D call: TRBD1 (5 bases). Germline-derived CDR1 and CDR2 are KGHSH and LQKENI. V gave up 2 bases and J gave up 3 bases, with 16 bases separating them. This CDR3 contains 16 residues. CDR3 sequence reads: CASSPTGMARDYGYTF. As DNA, the CDR3 is TGTGCCAGCTCACCAACAGGAATGGCAAGGGACTATGGCTACACCTTC.

The rearrangement uses TRBV7-4 and TRBJ2-7; 13 nucleotides align to TRBD2. Germline V CDR1 and CDR2: SGHVT, SQSDAQ. The CDR3 has 15 amino acids. After removal of 3 bases from V and 2 bases from J, the junction contained 1 base not matched to a gene. CDR3 nucleotide sequence: TGTGCCAGCAGCTTCGGGACTAGCGGGACCTACGAGCAGTACTTC. The encoded protein is CASSFGTSGTYEQYF.

This sequence joins TRBV28 and TRBJ1-2; 9 bases agree with TRBD1. The CDR3 sequence is 14 residues long. Germline CDR1 MDHEN, CDR2 SYDVKM. The trim removed 2 bases at V and 5 bases at J, leaving 3 bases unmatched. CDR3 coding DNA: TGTGCCAGCAGTTTAGGACAGGGGTTATATGGCTACACCTTC. Translation gives CASSLGQGLYGYTF.

The chain is built from TRBV7-9 and TRBJ1-4, with 9 nucleotides matching TRBD1. The CDR3 is 15 amino acids. Germline loops: CDR1 SEHNR, CDR2 FQNEAQ (reference sequence). J was trimmed by 4 bases and V by 5 bases; bases with no gene match: 5. CDR3 sequence reads: CASSPSTGGNEKLFF. CDR3 sequence (DNA): TGTGCCAGCAGCCCCTCGACAGGGGGTAATGAAAAACTGTTTTTT.

V gene TRBV7-9 combines with J gene TRBJ2-2, with TRBD2 matching 9 bases. Germline V gene lookup returns CDR1 SEHNR and CDR2 FQNEAQ (reference sequence). The CDR3 totals 16 residues. With 4 bases clipped from V and 4 bases from J, the junction kept 7 bases outside the gene matches. In nucleotides, the CDR3 is TGTGCCAGCAGCTCTCTAAGCGGGGGGCTCACCGGGGAGCTGTTTTTT. Its translation is CASSSLSGGLTGELFF.

V gene TRBV30 combines with J gene TRBJ1-1; D is perhaps TRBD1 (5 bases). The V and J ends lost 3 bases and 4 bases respectively, with 12 bases between them. The CDR3 is made up of 13 amino acids. Germline lookup yields CDR1 GTSNPN and CDR2 SVGIG (reference sequence). The DNA of the CDR3 is TGTGCCTGGAGCGAGGGGATATCCACTGAAGCTTTCTTT. Translated, it gives CAWSEGISTEAFF.

This clone showed up just a few times. The V gene is TRBV7-2, the J gene TRBJ2-7; possible D gene TRBD2, 5 bases. The CDR3 covers 12 residues. Germline V gives CDR1 SGHTA, CDR2 FQGNSA. V shed 3 bases and J shed 9 bases, with 12 bases lying between them. This chain's CDR3 is CASSFPAEGQYF. In DNA, the CDR3 is TGTGCCAGCAGCTTTCCTGCCGAGGGGCAGTACTTC.

J is TRBJ1-1 and V is TRBV15, with 7 bases that match TRBD1. Germline V gene data show CDR1 as LNHNV and CDR2 as YYDKDF (reference sequence). J lost 1 base, V lost 1 base, and 3 bases had no gene match. CDR3 length: 15 residues. CDR3 sequence: CATSRGGQPNTEAFF. The CDR3 bases are TGTGCCACCAGCAGAGGGGGACAGCCGAACACTGAAGCTTTCTTT.

Here the CDR3 reads CASSLSGDRVYEQYF. CDR3 DNA: TGTGCCAGCAGCTTATCGGGGGATAGGGTTTACGAGCAGTACTTC. The chain recombines TRBV11-2 with TRBJ2-7; D may be TRBD2 (6 bases). V was trimmed by 2 bases and J by 4 bases, leaving 15 bases between them. The CDR3 sequence is 15 residues long. Germline V gives CDR1 SGHAT, CDR2 FQNNGV.

The chain combines TRBV10-3 with TRBJ2-1; D call uncertain. There are 16 residues in the CDR3. Deletions cut 0 bases from V and 5 bases from J, with 14 bases between. Germline V CDR1 and CDR2: ENHRY, SYGVKD. CDR3 sequence: CAISESGPLGNNEQFF. CDR3 nucleotide sequence: TGTGCCATCAGTGAGTCGGGCCCTTTAGGGAACAATGAGCAGTTCTTC.

The chain couples TRBV5-5 to TRBJ1-2; a possible D gene is TRBD1 (5 bases). Looked up from germline, CDR1 is SGHKS and CDR2 is YYEKEE (reference sequence). The CDR3 totals 13 residues. The V and J ends lost 2 bases and 3 bases respectively, with 8 bases between them. The CDR3, as DNA: TGTGCCAGCAGCTTTAGAGGGGACTATGGCTACACCTTC. It encodes CASSFRGDYGYTF.

V is TRBV2 and J is TRBJ1-2; weak D call: TRBD1 (5 bases). Germline loops: CDR1 SNHLY, CDR2 FYNNEI. With 2 bases removed from V and 6 bases from J, the gap between germline ends came to 13 bases. The CDR3 extends over 14 amino acids. The chain's CDR3 is CASSERGRKDGYTF. The DNA for the CDR3 is TGTGCCAGCAGTGAAAGGGGTCGAAAAGATGGCTACACCTTC.

The rearrangement joins TRBV5-1 to TRBJ2-3; D may be TRBD1 or TRBD2 (5 bases each). The CDR3 loop spans 17 amino acids. V lost 0 bases to trimming and J lost 5 bases, with 19 bases between them. Germline V CDR1 and CDR2: SGHRS, YFSETQ. The CDR3 region has the DNA TGCGCCAGCAGCTTGGGGTTCACGGGACCCGGTGGAGATACGCAGTATTTT. Its protein is CASSLGFTGPGGDTQYF.

This clone was recorded once. The gene calls are TRBV2 and TRBJ2-1; 11 bases map to TRBD1. Unmatched junction bases numbered 4, after V lost 6 bases and J lost 3 bases. This CDR3 comprises 15 residues. The germline V gene has CDR1 SNHLY and CDR2 FYNNEI. CDR3 region: CASRAGTGGYNEQFF. CDR3 in DNA: TGTGCCAGCAGGGCCGGGACAGGGGGCTACAATGAGCAGTTCTTC. The full variable domain, in which reference TRBV2 and TRBJ2-1 provide the parts outside the CDR3, is EPEVTQTPSHQVTQMGQEVILRCVPISNHLYFYWYRQILGQKVEFLVSFYNNEISEKSEIFDDQFSVERPDGSNFTLKIRSTKLEDSAMYFCASRAGTGGYNEQFFGPGTRLTVL.

This chain connects TRBV27 to TRBJ2-7, with D possibly TRBD1 on 5 matching bases. Germline V gives CDR1 MNHEY, CDR2 SMNVEV (reference sequence). The V gene lost 2 bases and the J gene lost 6 bases, with 14 bases spanning the gap. The CDR3 sequence is 14 residues long. Written as DNA, the CDR3 is TGTGCCAGCAGTTTACAGGCAGGGCCTGGCGAGCAGTACTTC. Its translation is CASSLQAGPGEQYF.

V and J are TRBV28 and TRBJ2-1, with 12 bases matching TRBD2. V was clipped by 4 bases and J by 10 bases; unmatched bases: 2. This CDR3 spans 13 amino acids. Looked up from germline, CDR1 is MDHEN and CDR2 is SYDVKM. CDR3 coding DNA: TGTGCCAGCAGTTCAGGACTAGCGGGAGAGCAGTTCTTC. As protein: CASSSGLAGEQFF.

The chain recombines TRBV19 with TRBJ1-2, with a tentative D call TRBD1 (5 bases). CDR1 and CDR2 (germline): LNHDA, SQIVND (reference sequence). This CDR3 is built from 15 residues. Trimming removed 1 base at V and 3 bases at J, with 12 bases between. This CDR3 is CASSIVQGGDYGYTF. CDR3 coding DNA: TGTGCCAGTAGTATAGTCCAGGGAGGGGACTATGGCTACACCTTC. Combining the CDR3 with reference TRBV19 and TRBJ1-2 gives the whole variable domain DGGITQSPKYLFRKEGQNVTLSCEQNLNHDAMYWYRQDPGQGLRLIYYSQIVNDFQKGDIAEGYSVSREKKESFPLTVTSAQKNPTAFYLCASSIVQGGDYGYTFGSGTRLTVV.

The gene calls are TRBV28 and TRBJ1-3, with D hard to call. The V gene lost 1 base and the J gene lost 4 bases, with 23 bases spanning the gap. Germline values: CDR1 MDHEN, CDR2 SYDVKM. The CDR3 contains 19 residues. The CDR3 sequence is CASSLSWGATGLLGNTIYF. The DNA for the CDR3 is TGTGCCAGCAGTTTATCTTGGGGAGCAACGGGCTTACTGGGAAACACCATATATTTT.